The present entry profiles one T cell receptor (beta chain) with its context. Germline CDR1 reads LNHDA; CDR2 reads SQIVND (reference sequence). The CDR3 is 15 residues long. Trimming left V 4 bases short and J 0 bases short, with 10 bases between. Original handling: How many nucleated cells were present was estimated from reference gene primer amplification. The assay was immunoSEQ multiplex PCR, and TCRdb's table has in-frame clones only and misses some. V and J calls and clone size are copied from that table; D and trimming were computed from the DNA. Altogether 200,000 or so clones are present, 88% being singletons, with the ten largest covering roughly 1.7%. The data originate from a study of blood T cell repertoires in COVID-19. Looking at the study overall: Sites in the United States, Italy and Spain provided acute and convalescent COVID-19 samples. Nucleic acid was either cDNA or gDNA, and it came from T cells, B-cell-depleted T cells, or PBMCs.

The chain couples TRBV19 to TRBJ2-1, with D perhaps matching TRBD1 (6 bases). The TCR originated in a man aged 70 or older with acute or convalescent COVID-19. Sequenced sample: peripheral blood. CDR3 DNA: TGTGCCAGTAGTAGCCTAGGGGGCTCCTACAATGAGCAGTTCTTC. The encoded protein is CASSSLGGSYNEQFF. The full variable domain, its missing parts supplied by reference TRBV19 and TRBJ2-1, is DGGITQSPKYLFRKEGQNVTLSCEQNLNHDAMYWYRQDPGQGLRLIYYSQIVNDFQKGDIAEGYSVSREKKESFPLTVTSAQKNPTAFYLCASSSLGGSYNEQFFGPGTRLTVL.